The TCR beta chain under discussion was sequenced for a study of shared clonotypes between healthy human individuals. On the study more broadly: A donor's plate count was three for CD4 naive and three for CD4 memory; CD8 naive had two and CD8 memory one.

In regard to this clone: The antigen remains undetermined.

Libraries were prepared by immunoSEQ multiplex PCR; TCRdb keeps only in-frame clonotypes and omits some of them. This table has 850,000 to 1,100,000 clones, 70% to 80% appearing once. CDR1 is SGHTA and CDR2 is FQGNSA in the germline V gene. With 2 bases clipped from V and 2 bases from J, the junction kept 11 bases outside the gene matches. CDR3 length equals 17 residues. Study-level findings and limits: Rarefaction indicated that sorted-subset sequencing remained incomplete although depth was large. A small donor pool kept down the genetic and exposure-history diversity that was represented. Four donors showed sharing of about 4.6% of naive CD4 clonotypes.

The V gene is TRBV7-2, the J gene TRBJ2-5; 7 bases are shared with TRBD2. This receptor was obtained from a man younger than 35 in good health. Some clones in this sample may be carry-over from other donors' samples. Material: memory CD4+ T cells from PBMCs. The subset is: CD45RA-negative fraction. The DNA for the CDR3 is TGTGCCAGCAGCTTACCCTTTGTGGCGGGAGAACAAGAGACCCAGTACTTC. It encodes CASSLPFVAGEQETQYF.